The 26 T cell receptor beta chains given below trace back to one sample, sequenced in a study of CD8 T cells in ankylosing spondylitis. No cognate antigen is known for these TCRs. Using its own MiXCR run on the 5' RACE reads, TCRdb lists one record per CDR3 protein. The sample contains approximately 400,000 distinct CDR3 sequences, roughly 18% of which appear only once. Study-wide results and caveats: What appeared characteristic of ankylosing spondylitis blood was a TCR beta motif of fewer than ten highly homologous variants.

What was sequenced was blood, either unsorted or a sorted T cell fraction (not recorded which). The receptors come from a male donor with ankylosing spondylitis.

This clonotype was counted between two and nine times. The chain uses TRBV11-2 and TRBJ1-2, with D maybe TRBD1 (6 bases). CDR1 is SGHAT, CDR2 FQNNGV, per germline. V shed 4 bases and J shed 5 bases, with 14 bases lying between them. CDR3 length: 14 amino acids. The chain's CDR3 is CASSSGARRYGYTF. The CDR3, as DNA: TGTGCCAGCAGCTCAGGGGCCCGCCGGTATGGCTACACCTTC.

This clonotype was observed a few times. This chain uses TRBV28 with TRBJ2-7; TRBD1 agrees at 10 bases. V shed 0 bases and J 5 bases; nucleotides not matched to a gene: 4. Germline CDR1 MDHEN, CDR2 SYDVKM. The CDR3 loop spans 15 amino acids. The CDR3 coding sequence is TGTGCCAGCAGTTTATGGGGACAGGGGTCGGACGAGCAGTACTTC. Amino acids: CASSLWGQGSDEQYF.

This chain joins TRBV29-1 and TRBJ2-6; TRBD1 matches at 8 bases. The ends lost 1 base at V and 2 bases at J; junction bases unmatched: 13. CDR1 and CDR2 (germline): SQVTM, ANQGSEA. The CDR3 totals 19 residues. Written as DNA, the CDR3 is TGCAGCGTTGAAGTACCTCCCGACAGGGGTCTGGCTGGGGCCAACGTCCTGACTTTC. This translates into CSVEVPPDRGLAGANVLTF. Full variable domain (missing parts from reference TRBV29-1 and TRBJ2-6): SAVISQKPSRDICQRGTSLTIQCQVDSQVTMMFWYRQQPGQSLTLIATANQGSEATYESGFVIDKFPISRPNLTFSTLTVSNMSPEDSSIYLCSVEVPPDRGLAGANVLTFGAGSRLTVL.

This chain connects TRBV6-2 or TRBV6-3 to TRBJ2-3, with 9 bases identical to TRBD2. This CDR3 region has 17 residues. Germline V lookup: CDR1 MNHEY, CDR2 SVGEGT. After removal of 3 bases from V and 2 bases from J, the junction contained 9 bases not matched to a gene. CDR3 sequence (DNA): TGTGCCAGCAGTTATTCCGCTAGCGGGGATCCCACAGATACGCAGTATTTT. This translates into CASSYSASGDPTDTQYF.

The CDR3 reads CASSQDWANDEQYF. CDR3 bases: TGTGCCAGCAGCCAAGATTGGGCTAACGACGAGCAGTACTTC. The V and J genes are TRBV14 and TRBJ2-7, with D unclear. Germline lookup yields CDR1 SGHDN and CDR2 FVKESK. CDR3 size: 14 residues. V dropped 0 bases and J dropped 5 bases, with 11 bases sitting between them.

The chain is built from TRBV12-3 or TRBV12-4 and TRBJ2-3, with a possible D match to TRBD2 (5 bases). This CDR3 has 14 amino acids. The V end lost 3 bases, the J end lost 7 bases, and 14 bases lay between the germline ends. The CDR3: CASSFSEPMYTQYF. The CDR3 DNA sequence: TGTGCCAGCAGTTTTAGCGAGCCCATGTATACGCAGTATTTT.

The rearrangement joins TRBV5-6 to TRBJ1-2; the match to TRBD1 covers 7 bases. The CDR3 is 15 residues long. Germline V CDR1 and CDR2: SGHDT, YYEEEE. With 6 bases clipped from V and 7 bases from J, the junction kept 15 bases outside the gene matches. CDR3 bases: TGTGCCAGCACCAAACCCCCGGGAGGGGGCCCTGGCTACACCTTC. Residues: CASTKPPGGGPGYTF.

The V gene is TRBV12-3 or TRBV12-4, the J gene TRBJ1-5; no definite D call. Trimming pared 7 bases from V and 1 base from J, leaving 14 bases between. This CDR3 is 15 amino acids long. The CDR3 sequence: CASNLGEKSNQPQHF. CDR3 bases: TGTGCCAGCAATTTGGGCGAAAAAAGCAATCAGCCCCAGCATTTT.

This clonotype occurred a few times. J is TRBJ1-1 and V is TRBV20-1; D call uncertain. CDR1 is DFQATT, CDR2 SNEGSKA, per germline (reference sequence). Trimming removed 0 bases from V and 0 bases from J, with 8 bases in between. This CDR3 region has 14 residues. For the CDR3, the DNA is TGCAGTGCTAGAGACTGGGAAATGAACACTGAAGCTTTCTTT. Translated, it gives CSARDWEMNTEAFF.

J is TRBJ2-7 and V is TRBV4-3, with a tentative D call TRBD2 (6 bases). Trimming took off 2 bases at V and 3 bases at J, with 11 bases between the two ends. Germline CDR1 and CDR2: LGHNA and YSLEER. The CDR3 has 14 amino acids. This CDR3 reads CASSQRRGYYEQYF. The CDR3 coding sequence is TGCGCCAGCAGCCAACGGAGGGGATACTACGAGCAGTACTTC.

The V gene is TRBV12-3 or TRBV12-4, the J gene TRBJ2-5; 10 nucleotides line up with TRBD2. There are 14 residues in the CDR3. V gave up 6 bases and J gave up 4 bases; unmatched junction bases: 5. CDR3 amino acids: CASRTSGATETQYF. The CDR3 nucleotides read TGTGCCAGCAGAACTAGCGGGGCAACAGAGACCCAGTACTTC.

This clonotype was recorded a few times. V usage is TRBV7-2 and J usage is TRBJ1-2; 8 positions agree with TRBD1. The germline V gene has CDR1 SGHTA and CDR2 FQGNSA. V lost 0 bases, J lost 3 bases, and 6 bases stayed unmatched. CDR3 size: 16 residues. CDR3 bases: TGTGCCAGCAGCTTAGCTTCGCAGGGGGCGGACTATGGCTACACCTTC. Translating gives CASSLASQGADYGYTF.

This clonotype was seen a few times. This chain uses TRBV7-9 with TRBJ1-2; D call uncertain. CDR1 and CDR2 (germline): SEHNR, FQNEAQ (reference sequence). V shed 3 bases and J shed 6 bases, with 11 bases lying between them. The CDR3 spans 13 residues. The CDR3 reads CASSFLAEDGYTF. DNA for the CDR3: TGTGCCAGCAGCTTTCTCGCTGAGGATGGCTACACCTTC.

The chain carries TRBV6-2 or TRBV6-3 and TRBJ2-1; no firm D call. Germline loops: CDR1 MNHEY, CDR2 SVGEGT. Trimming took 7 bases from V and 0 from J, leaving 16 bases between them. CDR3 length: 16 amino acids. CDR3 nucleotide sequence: TGTGCCAGCAATCGAGGAGCGCTGAGCTCCTACAATGAGCAGTTCTTC. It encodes CASNRGALSSYNEQFF.

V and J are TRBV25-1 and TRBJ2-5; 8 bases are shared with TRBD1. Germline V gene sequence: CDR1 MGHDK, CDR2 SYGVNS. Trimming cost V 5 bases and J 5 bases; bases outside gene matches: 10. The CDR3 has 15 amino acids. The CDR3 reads CASSKRTGTTETQYF. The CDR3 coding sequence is TGTGCCAGCAGTAAAAGGACAGGGACAACGGAGACCCAGTACTTC.

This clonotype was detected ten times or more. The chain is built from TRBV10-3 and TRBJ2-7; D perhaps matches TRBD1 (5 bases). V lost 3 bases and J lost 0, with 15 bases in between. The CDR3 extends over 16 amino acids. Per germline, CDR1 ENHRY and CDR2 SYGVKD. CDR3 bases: TGTGCCATCAGTGACTCTCGAACAGGTAGCTCCTACGAGCAGTACTTC. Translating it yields CAISDSRTGSSYEQYF.

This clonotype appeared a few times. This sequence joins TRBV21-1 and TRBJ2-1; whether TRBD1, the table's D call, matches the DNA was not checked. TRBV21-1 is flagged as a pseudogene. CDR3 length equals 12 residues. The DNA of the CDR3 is TGTGCCAGTCCGACAGGGGGCAATGAGCAGTTCTTC. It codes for CASPTGGNEQFF.

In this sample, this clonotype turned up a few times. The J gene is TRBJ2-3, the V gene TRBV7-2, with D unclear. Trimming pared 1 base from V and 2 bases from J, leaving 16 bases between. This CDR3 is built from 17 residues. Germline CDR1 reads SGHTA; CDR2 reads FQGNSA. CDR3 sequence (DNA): TGTGCCAGCAGCTTAGGCCTCCAACGCCGAGACACAGATACGCAGTATTTT. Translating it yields CASSLGLQRRDTDTQYF.

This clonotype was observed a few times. In DNA, the CDR3 is TGTGCCAGCAGTGATGGGGACATGAACACTGAAGCTTTCTTT. As protein: CASSDGDMNTEAFF. The V call is TRBV2, the J call TRBJ1-1; the D gene is possibly TRBD1 (6 bases). Germline-derived CDR1 and CDR2 are SNHLY and FYNNEI. This CDR3 is 14 amino acids long. With 3 bases removed from V and 0 bases from J, the gap between germline ends came to 8 bases.

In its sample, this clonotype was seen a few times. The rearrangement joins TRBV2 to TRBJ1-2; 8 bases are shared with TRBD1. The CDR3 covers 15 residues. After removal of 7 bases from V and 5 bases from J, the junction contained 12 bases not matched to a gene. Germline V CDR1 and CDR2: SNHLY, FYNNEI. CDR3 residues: CASTNSRGQGYGYTF. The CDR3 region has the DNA TGTGCCAGCACGAATTCCAGGGGGCAAGGATATGGCTACACCTTC.

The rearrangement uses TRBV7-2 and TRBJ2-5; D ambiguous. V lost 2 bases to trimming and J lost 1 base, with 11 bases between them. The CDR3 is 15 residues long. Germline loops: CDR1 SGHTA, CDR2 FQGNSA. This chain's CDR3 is CASSLSGGIQETQYF. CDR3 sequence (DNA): TGTGCCAGCAGCTTATCCGGCGGAATCCAAGAGACCCAGTACTTC.

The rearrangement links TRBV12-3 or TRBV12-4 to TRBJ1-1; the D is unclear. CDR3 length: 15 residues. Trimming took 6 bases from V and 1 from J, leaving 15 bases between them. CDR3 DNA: TGTGCCAGCAGCCCGAGGCCGGGAACGAACACTGAAGCTTTCTTT. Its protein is CASSPRPGTNTEAFF.

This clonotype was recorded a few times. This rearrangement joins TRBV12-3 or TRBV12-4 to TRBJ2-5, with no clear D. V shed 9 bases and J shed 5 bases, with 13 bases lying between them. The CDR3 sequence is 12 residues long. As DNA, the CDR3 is TGTGCCAGTACACGCTCCCGCGAGACCCAGTACTTC. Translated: CASTRSRETQYF.

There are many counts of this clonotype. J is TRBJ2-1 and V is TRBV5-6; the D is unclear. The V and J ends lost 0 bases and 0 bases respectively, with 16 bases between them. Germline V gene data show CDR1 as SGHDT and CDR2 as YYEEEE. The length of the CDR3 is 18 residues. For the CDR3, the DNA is TGTGCCAGCAGCTTGGGGTTAGACCACCTCCGCTCCTACAATGAGCAGTTCTTC. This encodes CASSLGLDHLRSYNEQFF.

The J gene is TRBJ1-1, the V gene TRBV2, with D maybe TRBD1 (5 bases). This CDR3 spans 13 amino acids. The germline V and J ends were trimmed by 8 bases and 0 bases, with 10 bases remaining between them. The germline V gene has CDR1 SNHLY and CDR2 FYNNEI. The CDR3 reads CASGGEVNTEAFF. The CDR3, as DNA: TGTGCCAGCGGGGGGGAAGTGAACACTGAAGCTTTCTTT. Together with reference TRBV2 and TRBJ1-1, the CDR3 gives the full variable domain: EPEVTQTPSHQVTQMGQEVILRCVPISNHLYFYWYRQILGQKVEFLVSFYNNEISEKSEIFDDQFSVERPDGSNFTLKIRSTKLEDSAMYFCASGGEVNTEAFFGQGTRLTVV.

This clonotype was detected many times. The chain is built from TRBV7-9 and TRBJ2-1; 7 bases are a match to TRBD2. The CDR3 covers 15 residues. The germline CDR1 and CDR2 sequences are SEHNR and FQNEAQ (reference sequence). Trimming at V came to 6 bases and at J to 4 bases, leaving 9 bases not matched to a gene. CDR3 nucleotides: TGTGCCAGCAGTTCCCCCGGGACTAAGTACAATGAGCAGTTCTTC. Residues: CASSSPGTKYNEQFF. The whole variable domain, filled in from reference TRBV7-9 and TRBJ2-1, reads DTGVSQNPRHKITKRGQNVTFRCDPISEHNRLYWYRQTLGQGPEFLTYFQNEAQLEKSRLLSDRFSAERPKGSFSTLEIQRTEQGDSAMYLCASSSPGTKYNEQFFGPGTRLTVL.